The clone carrying this T cell receptor (beta chain) was found once. The data were taken from a study of blood T cell repertoires in COVID-19. Background on the study: PBMCs, B-cell-depleted T cells, or T cells were the source of the cDNA or gDNA that made up the material.

As handled by the study authors: Counts of nucleated cells, estimated from reference gene primer amplification, were obtained. Assay: immunoSEQ multiplex PCR; the TCRdb copy retains only in-frame clones and omits some. For V, J and clone size, that table is used; D and trimming come from the DNA. Of approximately 470,000 clones listed, approximately 85% are singletons. The TCR originated in a human donor in a cohort sampled during active COVID-19. The specimen was peripheral blood.

CDR3 sequence: CASSSRLGVNYEQYF. DNA of the CDR3: TGTGCCAGCAGCTCCAGACTAGGTGTGAACTACGAGCAGTACTTC. V and J are TRBV9 and TRBJ2-7; a possible D gene is TRBD2 (6 bases). This CDR3 region has 15 residues. Trimming removed 4 bases from V and 3 bases from J, with 17 bases in between. CDR1 and CDR2 (germline): SGDLS, YYNGEE.